These T cell receptor beta chains were read from a single sample in a study of read filtering for tumor transcriptome and immune sequencing. TCRdb re-derived calls from the reads in MiXCR, one entry per CDR3 protein. Here the sample spans about 61,000 distinct CDR3 sequences, approximately 19% being singletons. What was sequenced was a population of CD138-negative cells sorted from bone marrow. Source of these receptors: a donor over 35 with multiple myeloma. CDR3s include the opening cysteine and the closing phenylalanine or tryptophan. Fields, in order: CDR3 DNA, CDR3 protein, V gene, J gene, CDR3 length, D gene, clone size. A D gene is named only where the DNA matches it firmly. The size field is filled for only some rows; it gives once, few, many or a size class.

CDR3 DNA: TGCAGTGCTAGGGGGAGAGAGCAGTTCTTC
CDR3 protein: CSARGREQFF
V gene: TRBV20-1
J gene: TRBJ2-1
CDR3 length: 10
D gene: NA
clone size: many

CDR3 DNA: TGTGCTAGTGGTTTGGGCTCGACCGGGGCCAACGTCCTGACTTTC
CDR3 protein: CASGLGSTGANVLTF
V gene: TRBV12-5
J gene: TRBJ2-6
CDR3 length: 15
D gene: NA
clone size: many

CDR3 DNA: TGTGCCAGCAGTTTCACCCCGACAGGTGCCTACGAGCAGTACTTC
CDR3 protein: CASSFTPTGAYEQYF
V gene: TRBV27
J gene: TRBJ2-7
CDR3 length: 15
D gene: NA
clone size: many

CDR3 DNA: TGTGCCTCCCGCGGCGGGAGAAATGAGCAGTTCTTC
CDR3 protein: CASRGGRNEQFF
V gene: TRBV6-6
J gene: TRBJ2-1
CDR3 length: 12
D gene: TRBD2
clone size: many

CDR3 DNA: TGTGCCAGCATCCGGACCGAGCAGTACTTC
CDR3 protein: CASIRTEQYF
V gene: TRBV7-9
J gene: TRBJ2-7
CDR3 length: 10
D gene: NA
clone size: few

CDR3 DNA: TGCAGTGCTGGGGGTTTGGCAGCCGGGACGTACGAGCAGTACTTC
CDR3 protein: CSAGGLAAGTYEQYF
V gene: TRBV20-1
J gene: TRBJ2-7
CDR3 length: 15
D gene: NA
clone size: many

CDR3 DNA: TGTGCCAGCAGCTCACACAATGAGCAGTTCTTC
CDR3 protein: CASSSHNEQFF
V gene: TRBV12-3/TRBV12-4
J gene: TRBJ2-1
CDR3 length: 11
D gene: NA
clone size: NA

CDR3 DNA: TGCAGTGCAAAAACTAGCGGGGCATACAATGAGCAGTTCTTC
CDR3 protein: CSAKTSGAYNEQFF
V gene: TRBV20-1
J gene: TRBJ2-1
CDR3 length: 14
D gene: TRBD2
clone size: many

CDR3 DNA: TGTGCCACCAGTGCTTTCGCGGGGGGGAAGACCCAGTACTTC
CDR3 protein: CATSAFAGGKTQYF
V gene: TRBV24-1
J gene: TRBJ2-5
CDR3 length: 14
D gene: TRBD2
clone size: NA

CDR3 DNA: TGCAGTGCTAGAGAAGGCCTGGAGTCGAACTTC
CDR3 protein: CSAREGLESNF
V gene: TRBV20-1
J gene: TRBJ2-7
CDR3 length: 11
D gene: NA
clone size: many

CDR3 DNA: TGCGCCAGCAGTATTGGGTCAACGGGTAATGAAAAACTGTTTTTT
CDR3 protein: CASSIGSTGNEKLFF
V gene: TRBV5-1
J gene: TRBJ1-4
CDR3 length: 15
D gene: NA
clone size: NA

CDR3 DNA: TGTGCCTCGGACAGGGAGCCCAATCAGCCCCAGCATTTT
CDR3 protein: CASDREPNQPQHF
V gene: TRBV28
J gene: TRBJ1-5
CDR3 length: 13
D gene: TRBD1
clone size: many

CDR3 DNA: TGCAGTGCCCCAGCCCGCACAGATACGCAGTATTTT
CDR3 protein: CSAPARTDTQYF
V gene: TRBV20-1
J gene: TRBJ2-3
CDR3 length: 12
D gene: NA
clone size: NA

CDR3 DNA: TGTGCCAGCAGCTTAGAGGACGCCAAGCAGTTCTTC
CDR3 protein: CASSLEDAKQFF
V gene: TRBV7-9
J gene: TRBJ2-1
CDR3 length: 12
D gene: NA
clone size: many

CDR3 DNA: TGCAGTGCTCCGGGACAGCCCTACGAGCAGTACTTC
CDR3 protein: CSAPGQPYEQYF
V gene: TRBV20-1
J gene: TRBJ2-7
CDR3 length: 12
D gene: TRBD1
clone size: many

CDR3 DNA: TGCAGTACTAGGGCGCAAAAGGGGAACGAGCAGTACTTC
CDR3 protein: CSTRAQKGNEQYF
V gene: TRBV20-1
J gene: TRBJ2-7
CDR3 length: 13
D gene: NA
clone size: many

CDR3 DNA: TGTGCCAGCAGTTCCGGACTAGCGGGAGGCACCGGGGAGCTGTTTTTT
CDR3 protein: CASSSGLAGGTGELFF
V gene: TRBV28
J gene: TRBJ2-2
CDR3 length: 16
D gene: TRBD2
clone size: many

CDR3 DNA: TGTGCCAGCAGTTTGGTAAATTTCCAAGAGACCCAGTACTTC
CDR3 protein: CASSLVNFQETQYF
V gene: TRBV12-3/TRBV12-4
J gene: TRBJ2-5
CDR3 length: 14
D gene: NA
clone size: many

CDR3 DNA: TGCGCCAGCAGCCAAGCTGGGACACCGAACACCGGGGAGCTGTTTTTT
CDR3 protein: CASSQAGTPNTGELFF
V gene: TRBV4-1
J gene: TRBJ2-2
CDR3 length: 16
D gene: NA
clone size: many

CDR3 DNA: TGTGCCAGCAGACCCGGGACAGGGGGTTCACCCCTCCACTTT
CDR3 protein: CASRPGTGGSPLHF
V gene: TRBV25-1
J gene: TRBJ1-6
CDR3 length: 14
D gene: TRBD1
clone size: NA

CDR3 DNA: TGTGCCAGCAGCGAACAATACAATGAGCAGTTCTTC
CDR3 protein: CASSEQYNEQFF
V gene: TRBV12-3/TRBV12-4
J gene: TRBJ2-1
CDR3 length: 12
D gene: NA
clone size: medium-sized

CDR3 DNA: TGTGCCAGTAGTGAAGTGTACCAAGAGACCCAGTACTTC
CDR3 protein: CASSEVYQETQYF
V gene: TRBV19
J gene: TRBJ2-5
CDR3 length: 13
D gene: NA
clone size: many

CDR3 DNA: TGTGCCAGCAGCCAGGGGGCCGGCTACACCTTC
CDR3 protein: CASSQGAGYTF
V gene: TRBV12-3/TRBV12-4
J gene: TRBJ1-2
CDR3 length: 11
D gene: TRBD1
clone size: many

CDR3 DNA: TGTGCCAGCAGCTTCATAACTAGCGGGGGGGCCAAAAACATTCAGTACTTC
CDR3 protein: CASSFITSGGAKNIQYF
V gene: TRBV5-8
J gene: TRBJ2-4
CDR3 length: 17
D gene: TRBD2
clone size: many

CDR3 DNA: TGCGCCAGCAGCTTGGCAGCGGAACTCCCCGCTAGCAAATGGTTCTTC
CDR3 protein: CASSLAAELPASKWFF
V gene: TRBV5-1
J gene: TRBJ2-1
CDR3 length: 16
D gene: NA
clone size: many

CDR3 DNA: TGTGCCAGCAGAGGTGTAGACTATGGCTACACCTTC
CDR3 protein: CASRGVDYGYTF
V gene: TRBV2
J gene: TRBJ1-2
CDR3 length: 12
D gene: NA
clone size: few

CDR3 DNA: TGTGCCAGCAGTCTGAATCCGGGCTCTGGGGCCAACGTCCTGACTTTC
CDR3 protein: CASSLNPGSGANVLTF
V gene: TRBV2
J gene: TRBJ2-6
CDR3 length: 16
D gene: NA
clone size: NA

CDR3 DNA: TGTGCCAGTAGTAGCCCGGACAGAGGACGATTTTATGGCTACACCTTC
CDR3 protein: CASSSPDRGRFYGYTF
V gene: TRBV19
J gene: TRBJ1-2
CDR3 length: 16
D gene: NA
clone size: NA

CDR3 DNA: TGTGCCAGCAGTCCCGAATCGAATCAGCCCCAGCATTTT
CDR3 protein: CASSPESNQPQHF
V gene: TRBV12-3/TRBV12-4
J gene: TRBJ1-5
CDR3 length: 13
D gene: NA
clone size: many

CDR3 DNA: TGTGCCAGCAGCCGATTAGGCGCGGGAGGAACAACCGCGCAGTTCTTC
CDR3 protein: CASSRLGAGGTTAQFF
V gene: TRBV7-3
J gene: TRBJ2-1
CDR3 length: 16
D gene: TRBD2
clone size: NA

CDR3 DNA: TGCAGTGCTAGAGGGACAGGGGATTCACCCCTCCACTTT
CDR3 protein: CSARGTGDSPLHF
V gene: TRBV20-1
J gene: TRBJ1-6
CDR3 length: 13
D gene: TRBD1
clone size: many

CDR3 DNA: TGCAGTGCTGACCGACTAGCGGCGGACTACGAGCAGTACTTC
CDR3 protein: CSADRLAADYEQYF
V gene: TRBV20-1
J gene: TRBJ2-7
CDR3 length: 14
D gene: TRBD2
clone size: many

CDR3 DNA: TGCGCCAGCAGCTCGGGCGAGGTCCGGGACGGCTACACCTTC
CDR3 protein: CASSSGEVRDGYTF
V gene: TRBV5-1
J gene: TRBJ1-2
CDR3 length: 14
D gene: NA
clone size: many

CDR3 DNA: TGTGCCAGTAGTGTACTAGCGGGGTTCTCCTACAATCAGCAGCTCTTC
CDR3 protein: CASSVLAGFSYNQQLF
V gene: TRBV19
J gene: TRBJ2-1
CDR3 length: 16
D gene: TRBD2
clone size: once

CDR3 DNA: TGTGCCAGCAGCGTAGAAACCGGCTCAGGGGCCAAAAACATTCAGTACTTC
CDR3 protein: CASSVETGSGAKNIQYF
V gene: TRBV2
J gene: TRBJ2-4
CDR3 length: 17
D gene: NA
clone size: many

CDR3 DNA: TGTGCTAGTGGTTTGGGGACAGGGCCCCAAGAGACCCAGTACTTC
CDR3 protein: CASGLGTGPQETQYF
V gene: TRBV12-5
J gene: TRBJ2-5
CDR3 length: 15
D gene: TRBD1
clone size: few

CDR3 DNA: TGTGCCAGCAGCTCGGGACCACTGTTGGAGCAGTTCTTC
CDR3 protein: CASSSGPLLEQFF
V gene: TRBV11-2
J gene: TRBJ2-1
CDR3 length: 13
D gene: NA
clone size: medium-sized

CDR3 DNA: TGTGCCACCAGTGCGGCAGCACAAGAGACCCAGTACTTC
CDR3 protein: CATSAAAQETQYF
V gene: TRBV24-1
J gene: TRBJ2-5
CDR3 length: 13
D gene: NA
clone size: many

CDR3 DNA: TGTGCCAGCAGCCAAGAGTTAGGACGGGACTCTACGCAGTATTTT
CDR3 protein: CASSQELGRDSTQYF
V gene: TRBV3-1
J gene: TRBJ2-3
CDR3 length: 15
D gene: NA
clone size: many

CDR3 DNA: TGTGCCAGCAGCGGGACAGGTCCGCAGCCCCAGCATTTT
CDR3 protein: CASSGTGPQPQHF
V gene: TRBV2
J gene: TRBJ1-5
CDR3 length: 13
D gene: TRBD1
clone size: NA

CDR3 DNA: TGTGCCAGCAGCTTGGGCAGTAGCTCCTACAATGAGCAGTTCTTC
CDR3 protein: CASSLGSSSYNEQFF
V gene: TRBV5-6
J gene: TRBJ2-1
CDR3 length: 15
D gene: NA
clone size: many

CDR3 DNA: TGCAGTGCTAGCCTAGTCAGACAGTCACAAGTCTATAATTCACCCCTCCACTTT
CDR3 protein: CSASLVRQSQVYNSPLHF
V gene: TRBV20-1
J gene: TRBJ1-6
CDR3 length: 18
D gene: NA
clone size: many

CDR3 DNA: TGTGCCAGCAGCTTCTATTCCGGGCACACTGAAGCTTTCTTT
CDR3 protein: CASSFYSGHTEAFF
V gene: TRBV5-6
J gene: TRBJ1-1
CDR3 length: 14
D gene: NA
clone size: many

CDR3 DNA: TGTGCCAGCAGCTTGGGGGGACTATCTGGAAATGAGCAGTTCTTC
CDR3 protein: CASSLGGLSGNEQFF
V gene: TRBV5-4
J gene: TRBJ2-1
CDR3 length: 15
D gene: TRBD2
clone size: few

CDR3 DNA: TGTGCCAGCAGCCCAAATAGCGGACAGGGGGCGCGAGATACGCAGTATTTT
CDR3 protein: CASSPNSGQGARDTQYF
V gene: TRBV7-6
J gene: TRBJ2-3
CDR3 length: 17
D gene: TRBD1
clone size: many

CDR3 DNA: TGTGCCAGCAGAGTGGGACGGTTACTTTACGAGCAGTACTTC
CDR3 protein: CASRVGRLLYEQYF
V gene: TRBV28
J gene: TRBJ2-7
CDR3 length: 14
D gene: NA
clone size: many

CDR3 DNA: TGTGCCAGCTTACGGGGAGGGGACACCGGGGAGCTGTTTTTT
CDR3 protein: CASLRGGDTGELFF
V gene: TRBV7-8
J gene: TRBJ2-2
CDR3 length: 14
D gene: TRBD2
clone size: many

CDR3 DNA: TGTGCCACCAGTTTGGGGGCTGGGGAGCTGTTTTTT
CDR3 protein: CATSLGAGELFF
V gene: TRBV3-1
J gene: TRBJ2-2
CDR3 length: 12
D gene: NA
clone size: many

CDR3 DNA: TGCGCCAGCAGCCAAGATGCTCCCCCCGGGGGTGGGGCGGTTACCTACAATGAGCAGTTCTTC
CDR3 protein: CASSQDAPPGGGAVTYNEQFF
V gene: TRBV4-1
J gene: TRBJ2-1
CDR3 length: 21
D gene: NA
clone size: few

CDR3 DNA: TGTGCCAGCAGGCGGGACAGCGTCCTAAATGAGCAGTTCTTC
CDR3 protein: CASRRDSVLNEQFF
V gene: TRBV28
J gene: TRBJ2-1
CDR3 length: 14
D gene: NA
clone size: many

CDR3 DNA: TGTGCCGGAGGTCCGGGAGGCACCCAGTACTTC
CDR3 protein: CAGGPGGTQYF
V gene: TRBV2
J gene: TRBJ2-5
CDR3 length: 11
D gene: TRBD2
clone size: few

CDR3 DNA: TGTGCCAGCAGCCAATCGCGGCTCATCTATGGCTACACCTTC
CDR3 protein: CASSQSRLIYGYTF
V gene: TRBV3-1
J gene: TRBJ1-2
CDR3 length: 14
D gene: NA
clone size: few

CDR3 DNA: TGTGCCAGCTCGCCCTCGGCTCTACTGGAGACCCAGTACTTC
CDR3 protein: CASSPSALLETQYF
V gene: TRBV18
J gene: TRBJ2-5
CDR3 length: 14
D gene: NA
clone size: NA

CDR3 DNA: TGCAGTCCACCCGCGTCAGGGATAAACACTGAAGCTTTCTTT
CDR3 protein: CSPPASGINTEAFF
V gene: TRBV20-1
J gene: TRBJ1-1
CDR3 length: 14
D gene: NA
clone size: NA